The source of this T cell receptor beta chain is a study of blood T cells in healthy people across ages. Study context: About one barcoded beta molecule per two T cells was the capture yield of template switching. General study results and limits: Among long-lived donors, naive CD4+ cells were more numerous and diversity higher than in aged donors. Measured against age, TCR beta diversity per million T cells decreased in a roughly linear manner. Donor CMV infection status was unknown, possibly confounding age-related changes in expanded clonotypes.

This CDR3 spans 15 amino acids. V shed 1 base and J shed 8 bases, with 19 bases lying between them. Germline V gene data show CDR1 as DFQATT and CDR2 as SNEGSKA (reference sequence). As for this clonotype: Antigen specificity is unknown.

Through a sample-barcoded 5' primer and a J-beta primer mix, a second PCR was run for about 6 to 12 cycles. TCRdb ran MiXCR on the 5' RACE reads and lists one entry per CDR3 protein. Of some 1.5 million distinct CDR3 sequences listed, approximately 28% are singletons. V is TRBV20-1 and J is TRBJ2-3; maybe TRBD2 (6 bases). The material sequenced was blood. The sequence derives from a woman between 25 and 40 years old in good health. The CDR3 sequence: CSARAGGRTAGTQYF. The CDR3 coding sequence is TGCAGTGCTAGAGCCGGTGGGAGGACCGCGGGTACGCAGTATTTT.